A single sample gave rise to the 21 T cell receptor beta chains below, sequenced in a study of spatial heterogeneity in lung cancer. TCRdb redid the calling of the 5' RACE reads with MiXCR, one entry per CDR3 protein. The sample contains around 21,000 distinct CDR3 sequences, 4.8% of which appear only once. Time point: sample taken at primary tumor resection. These receptors' targets are unknown. Points from the study as a whole: Tumor mutation counts were tracked by expanded intratumoral alpha and beta TCR counts.

The sample here was lung tumor tissue, taken at surgery. These receptors were taken from a male donor with early-stage non-small cell lung cancer.

In this sample, this clonotype turned up many times. The V gene is TRBV11-2, the J gene TRBJ1-2; D is ambiguous. From germline, CDR1 is SGHAT and CDR2 FQNNGV. The CDR3 length is 13 residues. The V end lost 6 bases, the J end lost 7 bases, and 15 bases lay between the germline ends. CDR3: CASSPDGISGYTF. The CDR3 DNA reads TGTGCCAGCAGTCCGGACGGCATCTCTGGCTACACCTTC.

This clonotype was observed many times. The V gene is TRBV10-3, the J gene TRBJ1-1, with TRBD1 matching over 7 bases. The germline gives CDR1 ENHRY, CDR2 SYGVKD. CDR3 size: 14 residues. V lost 2 bases to trimming and J lost 5 bases; unmatched junction nucleotides: 5. Here the CDR3 DNA reads TGTGCCATCAGTGAGCCCCCAGGGGGGACTGAAGCTTTCTTT. Its translation is CAISEPPGGTEAFF.

In its sample, this clonotype was seen many times. V gene TRBV20-1 combines with J gene TRBJ1-1, with 9 nucleotides matching TRBD1. In germline, CDR1 is DFQATT, CDR2 SNEGSKA (reference sequence). The V and J ends lost 3 bases and 5 bases, in that order; junction bases with no gene match: 7. The CDR3 runs to 14 residues. CDR3: CSASWRDRDTEAFF. Written as DNA, the CDR3 is TGCAGTGCTAGTTGGAGGGACAGGGATACTGAAGCTTTCTTT.

The chain joins TRBV20-1 to TRBJ1-1; no reliable D call. Germline lookup yields CDR1 DFQATT and CDR2 SNEGSKA (reference sequence). Trimming shortened V by 5 bases and J by 1 base, and 8 bases separated the two germline ends. The CDR3 length is 12 residues. The CDR3 DNA is TGCAGTGCTTGGGCGGCGAACACTGAAGCTTTCTTT. Its translation: CSAWAANTEAFF.

This clonotype was found many times. The chain is built from TRBV7-2 and TRBJ2-1; D is tentatively TRBD1 or TRBD2 (5 bases each). Per germline, CDR1 SGHTA and CDR2 FQGNSA. The CDR3 length is 12 residues. The germline V and J ends were trimmed by 4 bases and 11 bases, with 12 bases remaining between them. The CDR3 bases are TGTGCCAGCAGCTCACAACCGGGACAGCAGTTCTTC. It translates to CASSSQPGQQFF.

This clonotype came up many times. The J gene is TRBJ2-1, the V gene TRBV27; 9 nucleotides align to TRBD1. Germline V lookup: CDR1 MNHEY, CDR2 SMNVEV (reference sequence). With V trimmed by 3 bases and J by 7 bases, 7 bases remained unmatched. The CDR3 loop spans 15 amino acids. In nucleotides, the CDR3 is TGTGCCAGCAGTTTCCGGGACAGGGTGGGAAATGAGCAGTTCTTC. Its protein is CASSFRDRVGNEQFF.

This clonotype was detected many times. This chain links TRBV5-1 with TRBJ2-3; tentative D call: TRBD2 (6 bases). The germline V gene encodes CDR1 SGHRS and CDR2 YFSETQ. Trimming removed 0 bases from V and 1 base from J, with 15 bases in between. This CDR3 is 17 amino acids long. The CDR3, as DNA: TGCGCCAGCAGCTTGGAAAGGGACTCCCTTCGCACAGATACGCAGTATTTT. It translates to CASSLERDSLRTDTQYF.

Here the CDR3 reads CASSSAVLALYNEQFF. CDR3 DNA sequence: TGTGCCAGCAGCTCCGCCGTATTAGCGCTTTACAATGAGCAGTTCTTC. The V and J genes are TRBV5-4 and TRBJ2-1; TRBD2 might be the D (5 bases). Germline CDR1 is SGHNT and CDR2 is YYREEE (reference sequence). This CDR3 has 16 residues. Trimming took off 3 bases at V and 4 bases at J, with 17 bases between the two ends.

The chain joins TRBV20-1 to TRBJ2-5; D not resolved. Deletions cut 4 bases from V and 2 bases from J, with 8 bases between. Germline lookup yields CDR1 DFQATT and CDR2 SNEGSKA (reference sequence). This CDR3 is built from 12 residues. The CDR3 sequence: CSAIPRQETQYF. Here the CDR3 DNA reads TGCAGTGCTATCCCGAGACAAGAGACCCAGTACTTC.

In this sample, this clonotype turned up many times. The chain is built from TRBV20-1 and TRBJ2-5; D is uncertain. CDR1 is DFQATT, CDR2 SNEGSKA, per germline (reference sequence). The CDR3 runs to 15 residues. V lost 0 bases and J lost 4, with 15 bases in between. CDR3 residues: CSARDSGLTGETQYF. The CDR3 DNA reads TGCAGTGCTAGAGATTCTGGGCTCACGGGAGAGACCCAGTACTTC.

This chain connects TRBV7-9 to TRBJ2-7, with D tentatively TRBD2 (6 bases). This CDR3 spans 15 amino acids. V was trimmed by 5 bases and J by 0 bases, leaving 14 bases between them. From germline, CDR1 is SEHNR and CDR2 FQNEAQ (reference sequence). The CDR3 is CASSPSGLISYEQYF. Written as DNA, the CDR3 is TGTGCCAGCAGCCCGAGCGGGCTTATCTCCTACGAGCAGTACTTC.

This clonotype appeared many times. The CDR3, as DNA: TGTGCCAGCAGTCCACCGGGACTAGCGGGGGGAAACAATGAGCAGTTCTTC. It yields the protein CASSPPGLAGGNNEQFF. J is TRBJ2-1 and V is TRBV28, with TRBD2 identical over 15 bases. The V gene's germline CDR1 is MDHEN and CDR2 SYDVKM. The CDR3 runs 17 residues. Germline trimming cut 5 bases from V and 5 bases from J; bases unmatched to any gene: 7. Variable domain in full (rest from reference TRBV28 and TRBJ2-1): DVKVTQSSRYLVKRTGEKVFLECVQDMDHENMFWYRQDPGLGLRLIYFSYDVKMKEKGDIPEGYSVSREKKERFSLILESASTNQTSMYLCASSPPGLAGGNNEQFFGPGTRLTVL.

This clonotype was counted only a few times. This may stem from a read error, because a much larger clone lies one nucleotide away. J is TRBJ2-2 and V is TRBV6-5, with no clear D. Germline V CDR1 and CDR2: MNHEY, SVGAGI. The CDR3 length is 15 residues. CDR3 DNA sequence: TGTGCCAGCAGTTACGCAGTGGGCGGCACCTGGGAGCTGTTTTTT. The encoded protein is CASSYAVGGTWELFF.

This clonotype was found many times. This chain links TRBV5-8 with TRBJ1-5; TRBD1 matches 9 bases. Germline V gene lookup returns CDR1 SGHTS and CDR2 YDEGEE. This CDR3 is built from 16 residues. After removal of 2 bases from V and 2 bases from J, the junction contained 5 bases not matched to a gene. CDR3 nucleotides: TGTGCCAGCAGCTTACAGGGGGCTCCGGGCAATCAGCCCCAGCATTTT. This gives the protein CASSLQGAPGNQPQHF.

Only a few counts were recorded for this clonotype. This chain links TRBV7-2 with TRBJ2-7; no reliable D call. The CDR3 runs 13 residues. Trimming took 5 bases from V and 3 from J, leaving 11 bases between them. Germline V gene data show CDR1 as SGHTA and CDR2 as FQGNSA. CDR3 bases: TGTGCCAGCAGCACTCAGATCCTCTACGAGCAGTACTTC. Its translation: CASSTQILYEQYF.

Judged by abundance, this clonotype is medium-sized. V is TRBV27 and J is TRBJ2-1, with D hard to call. This CDR3 spans 14 amino acids. Germline V gene data show CDR1 as MNHEY and CDR2 as SMNVEV (reference sequence). The V gene lost 8 bases and the J gene lost 1 base, with 12 bases spanning the gap. CDR3 sequence reads: CASGKWGSYNEQFF. The CDR3 DNA reads TGTGCCAGCGGCAAATGGGGTTCCTACAATGAGCAGTTCTTC.

This clonotype has a handful of counts. The rearrangement joins TRBV6-4 to TRBJ1-3; weak D call: TRBD1 (5 bases). This CDR3 region has 16 residues. Germline-derived CDR1 and CDR2 are MRHNA and SNTAGT. Trimming pared 0 bases from V and 0 bases from J, leaving 9 bases between. CDR3 DNA sequence: TGTGCCAGCAGTGACTCCCAGGGTTACTCTGGAAACACCATATATTTT. Translated, it gives CASSDSQGYSGNTIYF.

This sequence joins TRBV3-1 and TRBJ2-2; 14 bases align to TRBD2. This CDR3 comprises 15 residues. J was trimmed by 6 bases and V by 3 bases; bases with no gene match: 0. Per germline, CDR1 LGHDT and CDR2 YNNKEL (reference sequence). CDR3 DNA: TGTGCCAGCAGCCAGGGACTAGCGGGAGCCGGGGAGCTGTTTTTT. Its translation is CASSQGLAGAGELFF.

In this sample, this clonotype turned up many times. This chain links TRBV23-1 with TRBJ2-4, with no clear D. TRBV23-1 is an ORF for which the function is uncertain. Trimming took 3 bases from V and 8 from J, leaving 11 bases between them. This CDR3 is built from 13 residues. CDR3 sequence reads: CASSHLPRHIQYF. The CDR3 nucleotides read TGCGCCAGCAGTCATTTACCCCGCCACATTCAGTACTTC.

This clonotype was seen at least ten times. This sequence joins TRBV6-5 and TRBJ1-5; D perhaps matches TRBD1 (6 bases). The V end lost 6 bases, the J end lost 6 bases, and 18 bases lay between the germline ends. In germline, CDR1 is MNHEY, CDR2 SVGAGI. The CDR3 contains 15 residues. DNA for the CDR3: TGTGCCAGCAGCCGGGACACCGGAGGGACTCAGCCCCAGCATTTT. Translation: CASSRDTGGTQPQHF.

In its sample, this clonotype is medium-sized. V usage is TRBV29-1 and J usage is TRBJ1-1; the match to TRBD1 covers 7 bases. V dropped 5 bases and J dropped 4; count of bases not matched to a gene: 7. The CDR3 has 13 residues. CDR1 is SQVTM, CDR2 ANQGSEA, per germline. CDR3 in DNA: TGCAGCGTTTCTAGGGGGCGAATCACTGAAGCTTTCTTT. Translated, it gives CSVSRGRITEAFF.